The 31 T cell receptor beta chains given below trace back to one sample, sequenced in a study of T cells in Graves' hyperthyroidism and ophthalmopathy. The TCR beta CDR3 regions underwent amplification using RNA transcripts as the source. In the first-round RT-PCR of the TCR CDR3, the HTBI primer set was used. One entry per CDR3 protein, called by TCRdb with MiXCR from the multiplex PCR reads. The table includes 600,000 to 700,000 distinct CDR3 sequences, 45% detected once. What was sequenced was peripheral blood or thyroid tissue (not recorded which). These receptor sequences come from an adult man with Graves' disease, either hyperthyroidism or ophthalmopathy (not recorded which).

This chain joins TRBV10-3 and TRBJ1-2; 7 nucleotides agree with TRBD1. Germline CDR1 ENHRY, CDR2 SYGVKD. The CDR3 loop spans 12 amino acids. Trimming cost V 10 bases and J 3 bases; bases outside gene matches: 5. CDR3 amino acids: CATEDRDYGYTF. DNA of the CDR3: TGTGCCACTGAAGACAGGGACTATGGCTACACCTTC.

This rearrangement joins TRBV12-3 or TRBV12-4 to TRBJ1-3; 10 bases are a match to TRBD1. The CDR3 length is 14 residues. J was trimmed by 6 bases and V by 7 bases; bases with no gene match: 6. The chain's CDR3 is CASNLTGGENTIYF. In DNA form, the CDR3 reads TGTGCCAGCAATCTGACAGGGGGCGAAAACACCATATATTTT.

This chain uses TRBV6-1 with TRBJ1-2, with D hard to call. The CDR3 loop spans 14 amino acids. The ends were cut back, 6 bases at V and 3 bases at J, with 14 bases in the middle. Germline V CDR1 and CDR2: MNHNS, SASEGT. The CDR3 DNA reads TGTGCCAGCAGGAGAAAGACCCTGGACTATGGCTACACCTTC. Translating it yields CASRRKTLDYGYTF.

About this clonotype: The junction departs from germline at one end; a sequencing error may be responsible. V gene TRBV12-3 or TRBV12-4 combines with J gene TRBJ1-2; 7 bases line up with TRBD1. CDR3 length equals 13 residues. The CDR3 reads CASNTGTVSGYSF. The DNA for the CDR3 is TGTGCCAGCAATACCGGGACAGTAAGTGGCTACAGCTTC.

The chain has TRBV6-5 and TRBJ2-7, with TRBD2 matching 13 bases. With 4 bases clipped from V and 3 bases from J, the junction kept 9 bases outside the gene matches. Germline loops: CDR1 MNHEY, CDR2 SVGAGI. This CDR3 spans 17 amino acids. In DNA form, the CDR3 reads TGTGCCAGCAGTTCGATTGGACTAGCGGGGGCACTCTACGAGCAGTACTTC. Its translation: CASSSIGLAGALYEQYF.

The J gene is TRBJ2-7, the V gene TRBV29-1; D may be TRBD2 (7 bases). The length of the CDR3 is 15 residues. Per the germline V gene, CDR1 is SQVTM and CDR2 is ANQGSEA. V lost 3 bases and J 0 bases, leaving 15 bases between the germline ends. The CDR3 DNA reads TGCAGCGTTGATCAAGGGGGAGGGCTCTCCTACGAGCAGTACTTC. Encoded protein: CSVDQGGGLSYEQYF.

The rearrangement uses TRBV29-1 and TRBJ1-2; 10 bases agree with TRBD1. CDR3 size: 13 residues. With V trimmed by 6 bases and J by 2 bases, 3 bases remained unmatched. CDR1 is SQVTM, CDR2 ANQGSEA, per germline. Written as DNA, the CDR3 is TGCAGCGTCGGGACAGGGGAAAACTATGGCTACACCTTC. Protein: CSVGTGENYGYTF. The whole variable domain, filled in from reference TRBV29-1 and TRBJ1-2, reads SAVISQKPSRDICQRGTSLTIQCQVDSQVTMMFWYRQQPGQSLTLIATANQGSEATYESGFVIDKFPISRPNLTFSTLTVSNMSPEDSSIYLCSVGTGENYGYTFGSGTRLTVV.

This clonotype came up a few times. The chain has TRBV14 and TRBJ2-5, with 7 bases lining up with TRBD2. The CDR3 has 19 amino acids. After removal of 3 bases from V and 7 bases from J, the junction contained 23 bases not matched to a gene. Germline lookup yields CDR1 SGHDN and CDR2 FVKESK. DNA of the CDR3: TGTGCCAGCAGCCACATTCCCCCAGGAATAGCGGGCGGAATCGGGACCCAGTACTTC. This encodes CASSHIPPGIAGGIGTQYF.

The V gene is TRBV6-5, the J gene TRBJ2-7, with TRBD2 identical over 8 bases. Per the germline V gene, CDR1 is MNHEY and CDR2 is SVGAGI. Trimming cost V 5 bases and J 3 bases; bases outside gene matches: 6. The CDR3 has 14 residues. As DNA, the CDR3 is TGTGCCAGCAGTACCAGCGGGGGTGTCTACGAGCAGTACTTC. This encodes CASSTSGGVYEQYF.

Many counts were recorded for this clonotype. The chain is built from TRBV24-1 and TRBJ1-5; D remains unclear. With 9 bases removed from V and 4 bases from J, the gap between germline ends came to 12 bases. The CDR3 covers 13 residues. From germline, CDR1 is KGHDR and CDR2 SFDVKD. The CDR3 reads CATARGRNQPQHF. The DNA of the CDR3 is TGTGCCACCGCCCGAGGGCGAAATCAGCCCCAGCATTTT.

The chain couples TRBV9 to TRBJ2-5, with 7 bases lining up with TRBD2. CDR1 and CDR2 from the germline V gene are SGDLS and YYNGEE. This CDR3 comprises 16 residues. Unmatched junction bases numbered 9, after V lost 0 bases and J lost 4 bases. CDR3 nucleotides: TGTGCCAGCAGCGTAGAGGGCGCGGGAGTGAGAGAGACCCAGTACTTC. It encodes CASSVEGAGVRETQYF.

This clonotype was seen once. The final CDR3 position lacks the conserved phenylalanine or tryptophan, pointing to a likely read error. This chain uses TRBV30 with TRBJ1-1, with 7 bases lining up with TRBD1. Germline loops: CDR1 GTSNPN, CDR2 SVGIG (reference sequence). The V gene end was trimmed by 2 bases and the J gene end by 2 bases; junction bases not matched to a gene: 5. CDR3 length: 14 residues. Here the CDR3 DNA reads TGTGCCTGGAGTAGGACAGGTCAAAACACTGAAGCTTTCATT. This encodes CAWSRTGQNTEAFI.

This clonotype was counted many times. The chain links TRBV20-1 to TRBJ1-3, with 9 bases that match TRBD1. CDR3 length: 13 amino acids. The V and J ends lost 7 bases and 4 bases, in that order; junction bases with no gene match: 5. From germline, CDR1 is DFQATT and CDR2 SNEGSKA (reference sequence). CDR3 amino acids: CSVRTGVGNTIYF. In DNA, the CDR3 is TGCAGTGTTCGGACAGGGGTAGGAAACACCATATATTTT.

DNA for the CDR3: TGCAGTGCTAGAGGTGAGGCGGGGGGCTACGAGCAGTACTTC. Translation gives CSARGEAGGYEQYF. This chain uses TRBV20-1 with TRBJ2-7, with 8 bases aligning to TRBD2. This CDR3 contains 14 residues. Per germline, CDR1 DFQATT and CDR2 SNEGSKA (reference sequence). J lost 3 bases, V lost 1 base, and 5 bases had no gene match.

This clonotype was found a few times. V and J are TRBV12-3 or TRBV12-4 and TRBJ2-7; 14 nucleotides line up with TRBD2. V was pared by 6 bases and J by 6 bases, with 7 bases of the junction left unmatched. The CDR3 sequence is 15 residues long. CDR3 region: CASSLGLAGGTEQYF. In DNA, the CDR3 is TGTGCCAGCAGCCTCGGACTAGCGGGAGGTACCGAGCAGTACTTC.

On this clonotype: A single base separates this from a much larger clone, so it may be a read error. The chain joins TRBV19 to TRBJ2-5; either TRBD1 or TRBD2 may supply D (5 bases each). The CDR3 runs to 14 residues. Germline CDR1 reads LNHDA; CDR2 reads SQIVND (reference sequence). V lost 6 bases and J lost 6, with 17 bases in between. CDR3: CASRRDPVRKTQYF. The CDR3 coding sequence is TGTGCCAGTAGACGGGACCCCGTCAGAAAGACCCAGTACTTC.

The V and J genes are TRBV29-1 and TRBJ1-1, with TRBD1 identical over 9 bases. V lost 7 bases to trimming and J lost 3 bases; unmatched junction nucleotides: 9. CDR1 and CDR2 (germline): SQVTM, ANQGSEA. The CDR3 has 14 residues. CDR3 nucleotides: TGCAGCGCCTCTCGGGGGACAGGGTACACTGAAGCTTTCTTT. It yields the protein CSASRGTGYTEAFF.

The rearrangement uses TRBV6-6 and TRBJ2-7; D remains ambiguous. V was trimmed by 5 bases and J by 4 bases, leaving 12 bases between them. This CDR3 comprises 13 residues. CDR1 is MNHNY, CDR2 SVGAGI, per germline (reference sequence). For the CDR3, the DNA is TGTGCCAGCAGTCCCACCCTTTGGTACGAGCAGTACTTC. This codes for CASSPTLWYEQYF.

The CDR3 sequence: CSGRDSNQPQHF. The CDR3 DNA sequence: TGCAGCGGCAGGGATAGCAATCAGCCCCAGCATTTT. V usage is TRBV29-1 and J usage is TRBJ1-5; TRBD1 might be the D (5 bases). V lost 7 bases to trimming and J lost 0 bases, with 7 bases between them. The CDR3 contains 12 residues. Germline assignment: CDR1 SQVTM and CDR2 ANQGSEA.

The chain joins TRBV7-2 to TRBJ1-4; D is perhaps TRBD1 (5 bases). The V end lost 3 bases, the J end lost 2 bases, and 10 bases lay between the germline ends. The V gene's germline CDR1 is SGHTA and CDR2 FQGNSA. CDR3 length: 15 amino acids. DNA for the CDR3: TGTGCCAGCAGCTTGGGGACGAACACTAATGAAAAACTGTTTTTT. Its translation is CASSLGTNTNEKLFF.

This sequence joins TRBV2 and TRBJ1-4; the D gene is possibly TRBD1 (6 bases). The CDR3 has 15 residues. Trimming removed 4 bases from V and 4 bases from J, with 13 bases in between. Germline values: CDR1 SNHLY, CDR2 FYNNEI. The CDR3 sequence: CASSVETGLNEKLFF. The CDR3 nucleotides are TGTGCCAGCAGTGTTGAGACAGGACTTAATGAAAAACTGTTTTTT. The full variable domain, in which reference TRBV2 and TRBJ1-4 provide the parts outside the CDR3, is EPEVTQTPSHQVTQMGQEVILRCVPISNHLYFYWYRQILGQKVEFLVSFYNNEISEKSEIFDDQFSVERPDGSNFTLKIRSTKLEDSAMYFCASSVETGLNEKLFFGSGTQLSVL.

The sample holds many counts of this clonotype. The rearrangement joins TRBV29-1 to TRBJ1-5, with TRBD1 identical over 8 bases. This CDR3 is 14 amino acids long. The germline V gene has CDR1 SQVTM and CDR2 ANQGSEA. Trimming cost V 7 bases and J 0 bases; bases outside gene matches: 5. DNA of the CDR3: TGCAGCGCGGCACAGGGGGATAGCAATCAGCCCCAGCATTTT. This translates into CSAAQGDSNQPQHF.

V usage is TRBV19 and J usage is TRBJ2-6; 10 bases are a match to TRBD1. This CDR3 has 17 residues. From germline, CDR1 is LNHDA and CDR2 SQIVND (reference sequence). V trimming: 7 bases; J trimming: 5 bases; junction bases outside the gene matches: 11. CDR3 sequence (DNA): TGTGCCAGTATATTCGGACAGGGGGATACGTGGGCCAACGTCCTGACTTTC. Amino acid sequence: CASIFGQGDTWANVLTF. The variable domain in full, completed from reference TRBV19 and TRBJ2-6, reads DGGITQSPKYLFRKEGQNVTLSCEQNLNHDAMYWYRQDPGQGLRLIYYSQIVNDFQKGDIAEGYSVSREKKESFPLTVTSAQKNPTAFYLCASIFGQGDTWANVLTFGAGSRLTVL.

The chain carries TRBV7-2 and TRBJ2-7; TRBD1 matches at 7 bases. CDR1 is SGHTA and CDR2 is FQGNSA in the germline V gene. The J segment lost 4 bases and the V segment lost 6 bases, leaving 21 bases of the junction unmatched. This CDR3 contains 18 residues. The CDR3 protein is CASRGVRMLDREIYEQYF. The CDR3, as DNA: TGTGCCAGCAGGGGGGTTCGGATGCTCGACAGGGAAATTTACGAGCAGTACTTC.

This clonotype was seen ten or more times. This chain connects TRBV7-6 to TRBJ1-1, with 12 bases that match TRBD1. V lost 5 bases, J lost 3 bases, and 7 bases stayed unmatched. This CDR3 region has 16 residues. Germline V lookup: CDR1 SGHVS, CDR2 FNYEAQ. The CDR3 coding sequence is TGTGCCAGCAGCCTGGGACAGGGGGCCGGGTACACTGAAGCTTTCTTT. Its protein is CASSLGQGAGYTEAFF.

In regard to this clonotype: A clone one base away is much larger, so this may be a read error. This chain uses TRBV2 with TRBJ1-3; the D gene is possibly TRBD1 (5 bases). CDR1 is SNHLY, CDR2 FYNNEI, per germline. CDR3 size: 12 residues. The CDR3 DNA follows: TGTGCCAGCGGTGACGGGGCATACACCATATATTTT. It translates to CASGDGAYTIYF.

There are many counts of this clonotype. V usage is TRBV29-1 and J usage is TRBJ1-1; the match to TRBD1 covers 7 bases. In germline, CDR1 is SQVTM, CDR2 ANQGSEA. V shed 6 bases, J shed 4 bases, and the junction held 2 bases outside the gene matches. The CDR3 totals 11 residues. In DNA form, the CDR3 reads TGCAGCGTGACAGGGCCCACTGAAGCTTTCTTT. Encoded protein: CSVTGPTEAFF.

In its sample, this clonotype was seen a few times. The CDR3: CASSKGQGIYGYTF. The CDR3 bases are TGTGCCAGCAGTAAGGGACAGGGTATCTATGGCTACACCTTC. The chain joins TRBV2 to TRBJ1-2; TRBD1 matches at 9 bases. The CDR3 extends over 14 amino acids. V was clipped by 5 bases and J by 4 bases; unmatched bases: 5. CDR1 is SNHLY and CDR2 is FYNNEI in the germline V gene. The whole variable domain, remainder taken from reference TRBV2 and TRBJ1-2, is EPEVTQTPSHQVTQMGQEVILRCVPISNHLYFYWYRQILGQKVEFLVSFYNNEISEKSEIFDDQFSVERPDGSNFTLKIRSTKLEDSAMYFCASSKGQGIYGYTFGSGTRLTVV.

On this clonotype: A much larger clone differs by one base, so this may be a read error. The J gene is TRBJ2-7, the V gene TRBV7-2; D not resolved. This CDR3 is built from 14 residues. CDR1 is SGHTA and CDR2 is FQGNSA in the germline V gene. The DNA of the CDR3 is TGTGCCAGCAGCTTATCCCCTCAAACCTACAAGCAGTACTTC. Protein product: CASSLSPQTYKQYF.

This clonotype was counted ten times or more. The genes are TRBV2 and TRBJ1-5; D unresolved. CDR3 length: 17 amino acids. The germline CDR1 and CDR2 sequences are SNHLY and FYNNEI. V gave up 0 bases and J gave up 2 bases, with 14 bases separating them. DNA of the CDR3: TGTGCCAGCAGTGAAGCGCTTCCCGGGATCGGCAATCAGCCCCAGCATTTT. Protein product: CASSEALPGIGNQPQHF. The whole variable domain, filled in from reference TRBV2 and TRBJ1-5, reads EPEVTQTPSHQVTQMGQEVILRCVPISNHLYFYWYRQILGQKVEFLVSFYNNEISEKSEIFDDQFSVERPDGSNFTLKIRSTKLEDSAMYFCASSEALPGIGNQPQHFGDGTRLSIL.

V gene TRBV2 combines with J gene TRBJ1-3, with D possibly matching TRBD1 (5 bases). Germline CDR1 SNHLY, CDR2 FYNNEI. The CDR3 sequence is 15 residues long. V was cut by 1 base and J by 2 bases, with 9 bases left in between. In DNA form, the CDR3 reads TGTGCCAGCAGTGAAGAAGCAGGGACTGGAAACACCATATATTTT. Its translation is CASSEEAGTGNTIYF. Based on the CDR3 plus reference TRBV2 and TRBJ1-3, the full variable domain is EPEVTQTPSHQVTQMGQEVILRCVPISNHLYFYWYRQILGQKVEFLVSFYNNEISEKSEIFDDQFSVERPDGSNFTLKIRSTKLEDSAMYFCASSEEAGTGNTIYFGEGSWLTVV.